Following are 7 T cell receptor beta chains from one sample sequenced in a study of identical twins. Each CDR3 protein is one row after TCRdb ran MiXCR on the 5' RACE reads. The sample consists of 750,000 to 950,000 distinct CDR3 sequences, roughly an eighth of them appearing once. A further study also used this sample, focusing on yellow fever vaccine responses in identical twins.

Sequenced: PBMCs. The receptors come from a woman between 18 and 29 years old in good health.

This clonotype turned up a few times. This sequence joins TRBV19 and TRBJ2-3; 16 bases fit TRBD2. This CDR3 region has 15 residues. J lost 7 bases, V lost 6 bases, and 4 bases had no gene match. The V gene's germline CDR1 is LNHDA and CDR2 SQIVND (reference sequence). CDR3 bases: TGTGCCAGTAGAGGGACTAGCGGGGGGGGCTATACGCAGTATTTT. It encodes CASRGTSGGGYTQYF.

This clonotype appeared a few times. This chain links TRBV12-3 or TRBV12-4 with TRBJ1-5; D is ambiguous. V was trimmed by 6 bases and J by 0 bases, leaving 12 bases between them. The CDR3 has 15 amino acids. The CDR3 loop reads CASSPGSFSNQPQHF. DNA for the CDR3: TGTGCCAGCAGCCCGGGGTCTTTTAGCAATCAGCCCCAGCATTTT.

This clonotype has a handful of counts. The chain recombines TRBV12-3 or TRBV12-4 with TRBJ2-5, with 11 bases aligning to TRBD2. This CDR3 is 16 amino acids long. The junction had 6 bases not matched to a gene; V was cut back by 5 bases and J by 1 base. The CDR3 region is CASSDSSGGPQETQYF. As DNA, the CDR3 is TGTGCCAGCAGTGACTCTAGCGGGGGGCCCCAAGAGACCCAGTACTTC.

The J gene is TRBJ2-5, the V gene TRBV20-1; 10 bases map to TRBD1. Looked up from germline, CDR1 is DFQATT and CDR2 is SNEGSKA (reference sequence). With V trimmed by 3 bases and J by 4 bases, 5 bases remained unmatched. The CDR3 length is 14 residues. The CDR3 sequence: CSARGTGVSETQYF. Here the CDR3 DNA reads TGCAGTGCTAGGGGGACAGGGGTTTCAGAGACCCAGTACTTC.

In this sample, this clonotype turned up a few times. The genes are TRBV28 and TRBJ2-1; D ambiguous. Germline CDR1 reads MDHEN; CDR2 reads SYDVKM. This CDR3 comprises 14 residues. Trimming removed 5 bases from V and 5 bases from J, with 13 bases in between. CDR3: CASSQYQRDNEQFF. DNA for the CDR3: TGTGCCAGCAGTCAATACCAACGGGACAATGAGCAGTTCTTC.

This clonotype has just a few counts. The chain employs TRBV19 and TRBJ2-5; TRBD1 aligns across 9 bases. V was pared by 4 bases and J by 4 bases, with 7 bases of the junction left unmatched. CDR1 LNHDA and CDR2 SQIVND come from the germline V gene (reference sequence). This CDR3 has 15 residues. The DNA of the CDR3 is TGTGCCAGTAGTACGGGACAGGGTAAGGCAGAGACCCAGTACTTC. This codes for CASSTGQGKAETQYF.

This sequence joins TRBV29-1 and TRBJ2-2, with 7 bases matching TRBD1. Germline values: CDR1 SQVTM, CDR2 ANQGSEA. This CDR3 comprises 17 residues. J was trimmed by 4 bases and V by 1 base; bases with no gene match: 12. CDR3 nucleotides: TGCAGCGTTGAAGGGGGCGACTCCAAGGGGGCCACCGGGGAGCTGTTTTTT. This sequence encodes CSVEGGDSKGATGELFF.